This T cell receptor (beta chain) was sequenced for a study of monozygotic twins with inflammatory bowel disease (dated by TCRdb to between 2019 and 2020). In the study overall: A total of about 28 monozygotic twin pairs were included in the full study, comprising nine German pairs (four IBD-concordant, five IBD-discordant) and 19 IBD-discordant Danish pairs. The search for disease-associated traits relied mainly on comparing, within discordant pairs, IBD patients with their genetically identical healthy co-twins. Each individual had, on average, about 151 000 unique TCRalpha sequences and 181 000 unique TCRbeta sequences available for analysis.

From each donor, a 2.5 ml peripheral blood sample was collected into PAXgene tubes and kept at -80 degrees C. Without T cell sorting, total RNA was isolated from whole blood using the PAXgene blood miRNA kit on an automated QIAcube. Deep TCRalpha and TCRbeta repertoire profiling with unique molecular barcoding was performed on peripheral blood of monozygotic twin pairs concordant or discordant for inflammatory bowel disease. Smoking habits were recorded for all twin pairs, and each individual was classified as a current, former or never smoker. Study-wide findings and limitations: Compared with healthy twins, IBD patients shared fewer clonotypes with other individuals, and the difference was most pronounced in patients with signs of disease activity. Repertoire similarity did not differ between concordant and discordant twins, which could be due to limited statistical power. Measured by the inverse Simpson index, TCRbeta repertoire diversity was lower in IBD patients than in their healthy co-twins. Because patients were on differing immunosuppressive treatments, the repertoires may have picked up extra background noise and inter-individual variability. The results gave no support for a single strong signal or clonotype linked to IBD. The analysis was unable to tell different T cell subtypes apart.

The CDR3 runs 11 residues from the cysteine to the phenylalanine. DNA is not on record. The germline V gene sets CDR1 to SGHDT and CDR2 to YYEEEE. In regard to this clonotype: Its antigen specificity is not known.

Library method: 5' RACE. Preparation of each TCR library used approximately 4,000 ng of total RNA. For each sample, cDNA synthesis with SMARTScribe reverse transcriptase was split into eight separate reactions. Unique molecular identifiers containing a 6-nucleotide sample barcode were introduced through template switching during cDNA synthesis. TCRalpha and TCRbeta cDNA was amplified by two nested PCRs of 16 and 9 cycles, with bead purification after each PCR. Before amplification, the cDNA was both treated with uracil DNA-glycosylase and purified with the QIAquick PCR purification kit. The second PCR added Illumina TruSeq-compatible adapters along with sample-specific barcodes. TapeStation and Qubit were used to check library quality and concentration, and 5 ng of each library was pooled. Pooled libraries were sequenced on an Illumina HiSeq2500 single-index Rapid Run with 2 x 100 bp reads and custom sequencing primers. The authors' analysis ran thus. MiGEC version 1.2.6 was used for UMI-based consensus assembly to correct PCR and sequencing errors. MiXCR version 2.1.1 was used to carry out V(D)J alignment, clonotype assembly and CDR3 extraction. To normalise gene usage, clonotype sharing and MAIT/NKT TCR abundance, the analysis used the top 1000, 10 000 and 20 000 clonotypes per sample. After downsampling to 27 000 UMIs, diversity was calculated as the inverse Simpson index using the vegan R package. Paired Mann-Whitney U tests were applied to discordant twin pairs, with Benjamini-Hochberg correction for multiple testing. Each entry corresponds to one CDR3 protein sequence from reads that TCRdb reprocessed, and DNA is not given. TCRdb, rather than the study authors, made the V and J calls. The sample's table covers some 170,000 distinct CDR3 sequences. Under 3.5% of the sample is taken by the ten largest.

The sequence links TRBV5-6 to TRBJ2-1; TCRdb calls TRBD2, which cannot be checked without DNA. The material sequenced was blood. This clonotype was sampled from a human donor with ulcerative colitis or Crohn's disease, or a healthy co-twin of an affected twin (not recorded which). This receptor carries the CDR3 CASRGQTSQFF.